A single sample gave rise to the 17 T cell receptor beta chains below, sequenced in a study of Graves' ophthalmopathy and Graves' hyperthyroidism. For repertoire sequencing, the TCR beta CDR3 regions were amplified from RNA transcripts. Amplification began with first-round RT-PCR using HTBI primers, then second-round multiplex PCR was performed. TCRdb reanalysed the multiplex PCR reads using MiXCR and keeps one entry per CDR3 protein. Found here are approximately 1.2 million distinct CDR3 sequences, about 38% of them singletons; the top ten hold roughly 11%. The specimen was peripheral blood or thyroid tissue (not recorded which). These receptors were obtained from an adult man with Graves' hyperthyroidism.

This clonotype was counted ten times or more. The chain is built from TRBV7-9 and TRBJ1-2, with TRBD1 matching over 9 bases. CDR1 SEHNR and CDR2 FQNEAQ come from the germline V gene (reference sequence). The CDR3 totals 13 residues. Losses at the gene ends were 5 bases for V and 8 bases for J; bases not matched to a gene: 6. The CDR3 DNA reads TGTGCCAGCAGCCTACAGGGGGCGGAAGGCTACACCTTC. As protein: CASSLQGAEGYTF.

The CDR3 spells CATSRVGGKEPQHF. The CDR3 DNA reads TGTGCCACCAGCAGAGTTGGGGGGAAGGAGCCCCAGCATTTT. The chain is built from TRBV15 and TRBJ1-5, with TRBD1 as a possible D gene (5 bases). Germline CDR1 LNHNV, CDR2 YYDKDF (reference sequence). There are 14 residues in the CDR3. V gave up 1 base and J gave up 8 bases, with 12 bases separating them.

This clonotype was detected only once. This chain connects TRBV29-1 to TRBJ1-3, with D possibly TRBD1 on 5 matching bases. The CDR3 spans 12 residues. The V and J ends lost 7 bases and 1 base respectively, with 8 bases between them. From germline, CDR1 is SQVTM and CDR2 ANQGSEA. The CDR3 bases are TGCAGCGCAGGGATTTCTGGAAACACCATATATTTT. This codes for CSAGISGNTIYF.

The chain has TRBV11-2 and TRBJ2-7; TRBD2 is a possible D gene (5 bases). V lost 0 bases and J 6 bases, leaving 21 bases between the germline ends. The CDR3 is made up of 17 amino acids. CDR1 SGHAT and CDR2 FQNNGV come from the germline V gene. This CDR3 is CASSLEVGGPGAGEQYF. DNA for the CDR3: TGTGCCAGCAGCTTAGAGGTTGGAGGACCGGGTGCGGGCGAGCAGTACTTC.

Ten or more counts support this clonotype. This chain connects TRBV29-1 to TRBJ1-2; D ambiguous. V was pared by 3 bases and J by 3 bases, with 11 bases between. Germline CDR1 is SQVTM and CDR2 is ANQGSEA. The CDR3 sequence is 13 residues long. The CDR3 nucleotides read TGCAGCGTTGACTTGGGTCGGGACTATGGCTACACCTTC. Its translation is CSVDLGRDYGYTF.

This clonotype was recorded many times. The chain couples TRBV20-1 to TRBJ1-5; D perhaps matches TRBD1 (6 bases). The CDR3 length is 15 residues. Trimming cost V 0 bases and J 3 bases, with 12 bases left between them. CDR1 is DFQATT, CDR2 SNEGSKA, per germline (reference sequence). CDR3 DNA sequence: TGCAGTGCTAGAGATACCGGGACAACCAATCAGCCCCAGCATTTT. Residues: CSARDTGTTNQPQHF.

This clonotype was recorded at least ten times. This chain joins TRBV4-3 and TRBJ1-6; a weak D match, TRBD1 (6 bases). Germline values: CDR1 LGHNA, CDR2 YSLEER. Trimming stripped 1 base from V and 6 bases from J, with 10 bases between. CDR3 length: 15 amino acids. CDR3 residues: CASSQVARGNSPLHF. The CDR3 DNA reads TGCGCCAGCAGCCAAGTGGCCAGGGGTAATTCACCCCTCCACTTT.

Concerning this clonotype: A much more abundant neighbour one base away suggests this may be a read error. The conserved phenylalanine or tryptophan normally closing the CDR3 is absent here, so this likely arose from a read error. V gene TRBV7-9 combines with J gene TRBJ1-2; D is ambiguous. The CDR3 sequence is 12 residues long. CDR1 is SEHNR, CDR2 FQNEAQ, per germline (reference sequence). V lost 0 bases and J 8 bases, leaving 7 bases between the germline ends. The CDR3 protein is CASSLADGGYTL. DNA for the CDR3: TGTGCCAGCAGCTTAGCCGACGGAGGCTACACCCTC.

The chain has TRBV7-8 and TRBJ2-5; 9 nucleotides agree with TRBD2. Germline V gene lookup returns CDR1 SGHVS and CDR2 FQNEAQ. Trimming at V came to 1 base and at J to 5 bases, leaving 8 bases not matched to a gene. This CDR3 contains 16 residues. The CDR3 loop is CASSLDGAGGLETQYF. The CDR3 DNA reads as TGTGCCAGCAGCTTAGATGGCGCGGGGGGGCTTGAGACCCAGTACTTC.

This clonotype was seen at least ten times. V and J are TRBV9 and TRBJ2-7, with D tentatively TRBD2 (5 bases). CDR3 length: 13 residues. The V and J ends lost 4 bases and 5 bases respectively, with 13 bases between them. Germline CDR1 reads SGDLS; CDR2 reads YYNGEE. The CDR3 nucleotides are TGTGCCAGCAGCTATCATTTCGGGGACGAGCAGTACTTC. The encoded protein is CASSYHFGDEQYF.

This clonotype occurred many times. In nucleotides, the CDR3 is TGTGCCAGCAGCTTAGGGACTAGCCACGAGCAGTACTTC. Its protein is CASSLGTSHEQYF. The gene calls are TRBV7-2 and TRBJ2-7; 8 positions agree with TRBD2. Germline V CDR1 and CDR2: SGHTA, FQGNSA. The CDR3 spans 13 residues. J gave up 5 bases and V 1 base, and 1 base lay outside the gene matches.

CDR3 amino acids: CSVDDLERFFGNTIYF. CDR3 nucleotides: TGCAGCGTTGACGATCTCGAACGTTTCTTTGGAAACACCATATATTTT. The rearrangement links TRBV29-1 to TRBJ1-3; D is uncertain. Trimming took 3 bases from V and 3 from J, leaving 18 bases between them. The CDR3 has 16 residues. Per germline, CDR1 SQVTM and CDR2 ANQGSEA. The full variable domain, rest sourced from reference TRBV29-1 and TRBJ1-3, is SAVISQKPSRDICQRGTSLTIQCQVDSQVTMMFWYRQQPGQSLTLIATANQGSEATYESGFVIDKFPISRPNLTFSTLTVSNMSPEDSSIYLCSVDDLERFFGNTIYFGEGSWLTVV.

The J gene is TRBJ2-2, the V gene TRBV5-1, with D hard to call. Germline V gives CDR1 SGHRS, CDR2 YFSETQ. This CDR3 comprises 14 residues. Trimming shortened V by 9 bases and J by 0 bases, and 12 bases separated the two germline ends. The CDR3 DNA reads TGCGCCACCTGCCCAGGTTCGAACACCGGGGAGCTGTTTTTT. Translating it yields CATCPGSNTGELFF.

The V call is TRBV6-5, the J call TRBJ2-5; perhaps D is TRBD1 or TRBD2 (5 bases each). The CDR3 runs to 14 residues. Trimming stripped 5 bases from V and 7 bases from J, with 17 bases between. Germline-derived CDR1 and CDR2 are MNHEY and SVGAGI. The CDR3 nucleotides read TGTGCCAGCAGTGACGACAGTTGGGAGTTGACCCAGTACTTC. This codes for CASSDDSWELTQYF.

This clonotype was detected ten times or more. J is TRBJ1-5 and V is TRBV20-1; possible D gene TRBD1, 5 bases. Germline V gene sequence: CDR1 DFQATT, CDR2 SNEGSKA (reference sequence). The CDR3 consists of 14 residues. Trimming removed 3 bases from V and 2 bases from J, with 11 bases in between. CDR3 bases: TGCAGTGCTAGGGGGGGAGGGGGCAATCAGCCCCAGCATTTT. Protein sequence: CSARGGGGNQPQHF.

Many counts were recorded for this clonotype. The CDR3 nucleotides are TGTGCCATCAGTGAGCTAGGGTTTGGTTCTGAAGCTTTCTTT. Protein: CAISELGFGSEAFF. This chain links TRBV10-3 with TRBJ1-1, with unresolved D. Germline V CDR1 and CDR2: ENHRY, SYGVKD. The CDR3 loop spans 14 amino acids. Between the trimmed V and J ends, which lost 2 bases and 6 bases, there was a span of 13 bases.

This clonotype has more than one count but fewer than ten. V usage is TRBV5-5 and J usage is TRBJ2-6, with D hard to call. V was cut by 0 bases and J by 0 bases, with 13 bases left in between. Germline V gene sequence: CDR1 SGHKS, CDR2 YYEKEE (reference sequence). The CDR3 extends over 18 amino acids. CDR3 in DNA: TGTGCCAGCAGCTTGGTTTCAGGCAGGACCTCTGGGGCCAACGTCCTGACTTTC. It codes for CASSLVSGRTSGANVLTF.